Below are 24 T cell receptor beta chains sequenced from a single sample in a study of blood T cell repertoires in COVID-19. Clones were read by immunoSEQ multiplex PCR, and TCRdb kept only the in-frame ones, dropping some. The data hold roughly 200,000 clones, with approximately 78% observed a single time. The sequenced sample was peripheral blood. The receptors were sampled from a woman of 80 years or more with COVID-19, enrolled during active disease.

V gene TRBV5-1 combines with J gene TRBJ2-3; a weak D match, TRBD1 (6 bases). CDR1 and CDR2 (germline): SGHRS, YFSETQ. V lost 0 bases, J lost 0 bases, and 11 bases lay in between. The CDR3 extends over 16 amino acids. The CDR3 sequence is CASSLVGRGSTDTQYF. CDR3 nucleotides: TGCGCCAGCAGCTTGGTCGGCAGGGGAAGCACAGATACGCAGTATTTT.

The rearrangement joins TRBV5-6 to TRBJ1-1, with TRBD1 as a possible D gene (6 bases). There are 13 residues in the CDR3. CDR1 is SGHDT, CDR2 YYEEEE, per germline. With 7 bases removed from V and 0 bases from J, the gap between germline ends came to 10 bases. The CDR3 DNA sequence: TGTGCCAGCGCACAGGGAATGAACACTGAAGCTTTCTTT. The encoded protein is CASAQGMNTEAFF.

This clone was observed a single time. The genes are TRBV6-6 and TRBJ1-5; TRBD1 aligns across 7 bases. V shed 6 bases, J shed 4 bases, and the junction held 3 bases outside the gene matches. Germline loops: CDR1 MNHNY, CDR2 SVGAGI (reference sequence). The CDR3 totals 13 residues. CDR3 nucleotide sequence: TGTGCCAGCAGACAACAGGGGAATCAGCCCCAGCATTTT. It encodes CASRQQGNQPQHF.

This clone was seen a few times. The chain combines TRBV7-9 with TRBJ2-3, with TRBD2 matching 10 bases. The germline gives CDR1 SEHNR, CDR2 FQNEAQ (reference sequence). V shed 11 bases, J shed 0 bases, and the junction held 8 bases outside the gene matches. The CDR3 is 15 residues long. CDR3 sequence: CAAGTSGVSTDTQYF. The CDR3 nucleotides read TGTGCCGCGGGTACTAGCGGGGTCAGCACAGATACGCAGTATTTT. The variable domain in full, with the rest retrieved from reference TRBV7-9 and TRBJ2-3, is DTGVSQNPRHKITKRGQNVTFRCDPISEHNRLYWYRQTLGQGPEFLTYFQNEAQLEKSRLLSDRFSAERPKGSFSTLEIQRTEQGDSAMYLCAAGTSGVSTDTQYFGPGTRLTVL.

This rearrangement joins TRBV30 to TRBJ1-5; D is perhaps TRBD1 (5 bases). The CDR3 is 12 amino acids. V shed 4 bases and J shed 9 bases, with 13 bases lying between them. From germline, CDR1 is GTSNPN and CDR2 SVGIG (reference sequence). The CDR3 DNA sequence: TGTGCCTGGAAGAGGGGAGCGGGGCCCCAGCATTTT. Translation: CAWKRGAGPQHF.

This chain links TRBV24-1 with TRBJ2-1, with D maybe TRBD2 (5 bases). V was shortened by 5 bases and J by 8 bases, with 6 bases between the two germline ends. This CDR3 has 11 amino acids. CDR1 and CDR2 from the germline V gene are KGHDR and SFDVKD. The CDR3 coding sequence is TGTGCCACCAGTGGAGGGTATGAGCAGTTCTTC. Protein sequence: CATSGGYEQFF.

J is TRBJ1-2 and V is TRBV11-2; 9 bases map to TRBD1. The CDR3 is made up of 15 amino acids. Germline-derived CDR1 and CDR2 are SGHAT and FQNNGV. V shed 5 bases and J 7 bases; nucleotides not matched to a gene: 11. The CDR3 region is CASSLAQGQGGGYTF. The CDR3 nucleotides are TGTGCCAGCAGCCTCGCCCAGGGACAGGGTGGTGGCTACACCTTC.

The rearrangement joins TRBV12-3 or TRBV12-4 to TRBJ1-1, with D uncertain. This CDR3 has 13 residues. The germline V and J ends were trimmed by 6 bases and 7 bases, with 15 bases remaining between them. DNA for the CDR3: TGTGCCAGCAGCTTGAAACAGTTAGGTGAAGCTTTCTTT. This encodes CASSLKQLGEAFF.

The chain is built from TRBV27 and TRBJ1-6; the match to TRBD1 covers 7 bases. Germline V gene data show CDR1 as MNHEY and CDR2 as SMNVEV (reference sequence). The CDR3 consists of 17 residues. J gave up 10 bases and V 6 bases, and 18 bases lay outside the gene matches. The CDR3 here is CASSWRQGGESRSPLHF. The CDR3 bases are TGTGCCAGCAGCTGGCGACAGGGAGGCGAGAGTAGGTCACCCCTCCACTTT.

The chain uses TRBV28 and TRBJ2-5; D not certain. The germline gives CDR1 MDHEN, CDR2 SYDVKM. Trimming pared 1 base from V and 1 base from J, leaving 10 bases between. This CDR3 comprises 15 residues. The CDR3 DNA reads as TGTGCCAGCAGTTTATCCAGGATTGTCCAAGAGACCCAGTACTTC. Its protein is CASSLSRIVQETQYF.

The DNA of the CDR3 is TGTGCCAGCTCACCACAGAGGACAGGGGTTGACCAGCCCCAGCATTTT. Its translation: CASSPQRTGVDQPQHF. V gene TRBV18 combines with J gene TRBJ1-5, with 9 bases that match TRBD1. Germline lookup yields CDR1 KGHSH and CDR2 LQKENI. This CDR3 is built from 16 residues. Unmatched junction bases numbered 8, after V lost 1 base and J lost 7 bases.

This clone was counted a single time. The gene calls are TRBV30 and TRBJ2-2; tentatively, D is TRBD2 (5 bases). With 4 bases removed from V and 5 bases from J, the gap between germline ends came to 11 bases. Per germline, CDR1 GTSNPN and CDR2 SVGIG (reference sequence). This CDR3 contains 13 residues. The CDR3 here is CAWTGSATGELFF. The CDR3 coding sequence is TGTGCCTGGACGGGGTCTGCTACCGGGGAGCTGTTTTTT.

This clone was found once. The rearrangement links TRBV28 to TRBJ2-7, with D hard to call. This CDR3 has 14 residues. Trimming left V 3 bases short and J 3 bases short, with 12 bases between. Germline values: CDR1 MDHEN, CDR2 SYDVKM. This CDR3 is CASSFAGPLYEQYF. The CDR3 coding sequence is TGTGCCAGCAGTTTCGCAGGCCCCCTCTACGAGCAGTACTTC.

J is TRBJ2-2 and V is TRBV5-1; a weak D match, TRBD1 (6 bases). Germline V gives CDR1 SGHRS, CDR2 YFSETQ. The V and J ends lost 6 bases and 6 bases respectively, with 18 bases between them. The CDR3 has 15 amino acids. The CDR3 DNA is TGCGCCAGCACCTTTCTTGGGGGCTCCGCCGGGGAGCTGTTTTTT. Translated, it gives CASTFLGGSAGELFF.

The chain uses TRBV5-4 and TRBJ2-5; TRBD1 might be the D (5 bases). In germline, CDR1 is SGHNT, CDR2 YYREEE (reference sequence). The CDR3 runs 14 residues. Trimming took off 3 bases at V and 5 bases at J, with 14 bases between the two ends. In DNA, the CDR3 is TGTGCCAGCAGCTCCGGACACGAACGGGAGACCCAGTACTTC. The encoded protein is CASSSGHERETQYF. Filled out from reference TRBV5-4 and TRBJ2-5, the complete variable domain reads ETGVTQSPTHLIKTRGQQVTLRCSSQSGHNTVSWYQQALGQGPQFIFQYYREEENGRGNFPPRFSGLQFPNYSSELNVNALELDDSALYLCASSSGHERETQYFGPGTRLLVL.

This clone appeared a few times. V usage is TRBV5-1 and J usage is TRBJ2-6, with 11 bases fitting TRBD2. The CDR3 has 18 amino acids. The J segment lost 4 bases and the V segment lost 4 bases, leaving 10 bases of the junction unmatched. Germline CDR1 and CDR2: SGHRS and YFSETQ. CDR3 loop: CASSVDSSGGTGANVLTF. The CDR3 nucleotides read TGCGCCAGCAGCGTGGACTCTAGCGGGGGGACCGGGGCCAACGTCCTGACTTTC.

This rearrangement joins TRBV7-2 to TRBJ1-5; TRBD1 is a possible D gene (5 bases). The CDR3 has 16 residues. The V end lost 0 bases, the J end lost 7 bases, and 16 bases lay between the germline ends. In germline, CDR1 is SGHTA, CDR2 FQGNSA. The CDR3 is CASSLAGGRVGQPQHF. The CDR3 DNA reads TGTGCCAGCAGCTTAGCGGGGGGAAGGGTTGGCCAGCCCCAGCATTTT.

The chain uses TRBV5-1 and TRBJ1-1; 9 positions match TRBD1. The CDR3 covers 13 residues. V lost 2 bases to trimming and J lost 12 bases; unmatched junction nucleotides: 8. Germline lookup yields CDR1 SGHRS and CDR2 YFSETQ. CDR3 coding DNA: TGCGCCAGCAGCTTTGACGGACAGGGGAGTTCTTTCTTT. It is translated as CASSFDGQGSSFF.

The gene calls are TRBV6-2 or TRBV6-3 and TRBJ1-5; D uncertain. Germline V gene sequence: CDR1 MNHEY, CDR2 SVGEGT. The CDR3 length is 16 residues. The V end lost 2 bases, the J end lost 4 bases, and 15 bases lay between the germline ends. For the CDR3, the DNA is TGTGCCAGCAGTTACGAGTCGTATACCAATAATCAGCCCCAGCATTTT. Protein sequence: CASSYESYTNNQPQHF.

This clone was observed once. This sequence joins TRBV9 and TRBJ1-2; TRBD1 matches 8 bases. Germline V gene lookup returns CDR1 SGDLS and CDR2 YYNGEE. The V segment lost 5 bases and the J segment 8 bases; nucleotides outside the gene matches: 5. The length of the CDR3 is 12 residues. The CDR3 DNA follows: TGTGCCAGCAGTCGGACAGGGCTCGGCTACACCTTC. It specifies CASSRTGLGYTF.

The sample holds one count of this clone. V usage is TRBV27 and J usage is TRBJ1-4, with 7 bases lining up with TRBD1. V lost 8 bases and J lost 14; bases outside the gene matches: 20. This CDR3 has 15 residues. In germline, CDR1 is MNHEY, CDR2 SMNVEV (reference sequence). DNA for the CDR3: TGTGCCAGCGGACCCGACCGGGACAGCCCAAGAGCGCTGTTTTTT. This encodes CASGPDRDSPRALFF.

Here the CDR3 DNA reads TGTGCCACCAGCATCGGACTAGATTCCTACGAGCAGTACTTC. This gives the protein CATSIGLDSYEQYF. This rearrangement joins TRBV15 to TRBJ2-7; 7 bases align to TRBD2. Per germline, CDR1 LNHNV and CDR2 YYDKDF (reference sequence). This CDR3 is built from 14 residues. Trimming cost V 4 bases and J 1 base; bases outside gene matches: 4.

In nucleotides, the CDR3 is TGCGCCAGCACCCAACAGGGGTCTGAGCAGTTCTTC. Protein sequence: CASTQQGSEQFF. The chain links TRBV5-1 to TRBJ2-1, with TRBD1 identical over 7 bases. Germline-derived CDR1 and CDR2 are SGHRS and YFSETQ. The CDR3 runs 12 residues. Unmatched junction bases numbered 6, after V lost 6 bases and J lost 9 bases.

This clone has only a few counts. CDR3 DNA sequence: TGTGCCAGCAGTTACAATCGCGGGGATACGCAGTATTTT. Translation: CASSYNRGDTQYF. The V call is TRBV6-5, the J call TRBJ2-3; weak D call: TRBD2 (5 bases). V gave up 2 bases and J gave up 6 bases, with 9 bases separating them. From germline, CDR1 is MNHEY and CDR2 SVGAGI. The CDR3 is made up of 13 amino acids.